Listed below are T cell receptor beta chains from one sample, sequenced in a study of regulatory T cells in long-lasting Graves disease. TCRdb itself ran the multiplex PCR reads through MiXCR, one entry per CDR3 protein. The table has around 460,000 distinct CDR3 sequences, 20% to 25% seen once. Sequenced here: peripheral blood mononuclear cells (PBMCs), sampled when the disease was refractory, from a patient treated with antithyroid drugs. These receptor sequences come from a female donor with Graves disease. The CDR3 runs from the conserved cysteine through the conserved F or W. Fields, in order: V gene, J gene, clone size, D gene, CDR3 protein, CDR3 DNA. A D gene is named only where the DNA matches it firmly. Size is stated for part of the rows, as once, few or many counts, or as a class when the clone is expanded.

TRBV6-1	TRBJ1-4	-	-	CASTRGDPSEKLFF	TGTGCCAGCACCAGGGGAGATCCTAGTGAAAAACTGTTTTTT
TRBV28	TRBJ2-7	many	TRBD2	CASSQIAGVYHEQYF	TGTGCCAGCAGTCAGATAGCGGGAGTTTATCACGAGCAGTACTTC
TRBV5-1	TRBJ2-5	few	TRBD2	CASSPTETSTQTQYF	TGCGCCAGCAGCCCAACGGAGACTAGCACGCAGACCCAGTACTTC
TRBV6-1	TRBJ2-7	few	-	CASRPGASYEQYF	TGTGCCAGCCGGCCGGGGGCCTCCTACGAGCAGTACTTC
TRBV19	TRBJ2-6	-	-	CASSILAQDVLTF	TGTGCCAGTAGTATATTAGCCCAAGACGTCCTGACTTTC
TRBV19	TRBJ2-7	-	TRBD1	CASSDPGQGLWEQYF	TGTGCCAGTAGTGATCCGGGACAGGGACTATGGGAGCAGTACTTC
TRBV7-2	TRBJ2-7	-	-	CASSIMTGIPYEQYF	TGTGCCAGCAGCATTATGACAGGTATCCCCTACGAGCAGTACTTC
TRBV6-5	TRBJ1-6	few	TRBD1	CASSYSIPGQRSSYNSPLHF	TGTGCCAGCAGTTACTCAATCCCGGGACAGAGGAGCTCCTATAATTCACCCCTCCACTTT
TRBV2	TRBJ2-7	-	-	CASNPRESRYEQYF	TGTGCCAGCAACCCTCGGGAAAGCAGGTACGAGCAGTACTTC
TRBV7-2	TRBJ2-7	-	TRBD2	CASSLAGGIEQYF	TGTGCCAGCAGCTTAGCGGGAGGGATCGAGCAGTACTTC
TRBV4-3	TRBJ2-5	few	-	CASSLTVIQETQYF	TGCGCCAGCAGCTTGACAGTTATCCAAGAGACCCAGTACTTC
TRBV11-2	TRBJ1-1	many	TRBD1	CASSLDLTGGGEAFF	TGTGCCAGCAGCTTAGACCTTACAGGGGGTGGTGAAGCTTTCTTT
TRBV6-1	TRBJ2-5	many	TRBD1	CASTKKPGTVTPGETQYF	TGTGCCAGCACTAAAAAGCCCGGGACAGTGACTCCAGGGGAGACCCAGTACTTC
TRBV28	TRBJ2-5	many	-	CASSLPGGVETQYF	TGTGCCAGCAGTCTACCCGGAGGTGTGGAGACCCAGTACTTC
TRBV6-2/TRBV6-3	TRBJ1-1	many	-	CASRKGDGNTEAFF	TGTGCCAGCAGGAAGGGGGACGGAAACACTGAAGCTTTCTTT
TRBV19	TRBJ1-1	-	-	CASSSGFANTEAFF	TGTGCCAGTAGTTCAGGGTTTGCGAACACTGAAGCTTTCTTT